This T cell receptor (beta chain) was observed in a study of identical twins. TCRdb passed the 5' RACE reads through MiXCR, listing each CDR3 protein once. This table has roughly 1,500,000 distinct CDR3 sequences, under 35% appearing once. From germline, CDR1 is MNHEY and CDR2 SMNVEV (reference sequence). The CDR3 length is 15 residues. Trimming shortened V by 5 bases and J by 3 bases, and 16 bases separated the two germline ends. Study findings and constraints: The models gave estimates that fell short of the out-of-frame TCR alpha sharing seen in monozygotic twins. Partly confounded zero-insertion analyses could result from invariant MAIT and iNKT cells. Interpretation of the results relied on cross-sectional statistical analysis and not on following the same donors. Abundant beta clonotypes from cord blood bore fewer insertions; memory repertoires lacked this pattern.

This clonotype was seen more than once but under ten times. The antigen is undetermined. The chain is built from TRBV27 and TRBJ1-2; D remains ambiguous. The TCR originated in a newborn girl in good health. Sequencing was done on a sample of cord blood. The CDR3 reads CASSATATGHYGYTF. The CDR3 nucleotides read TGTGCCAGCAGTGCCACAGCCACCGGACACTATGGCTACACCTTC.